Listed below are T cell receptor beta chains from one sample, sequenced in a study of OX40 agonist ivuxolimab in advanced cancers. This table comes from immunoSEQ multiplex PCR, and its TCRdb copy is limited to in-frame clones, with some not included. The table shows about 50,000 clones, with roughly 85% occurring only once. The sequences come from CD4+ or CD8+ T cells sorted from blood, collected in a trial of the OX40 agonist ivuxolimab. The receptors were gathered from an adult with an advanced solid tumor such as melanoma, head and neck, liver or kidney cancer. Each CDR3 is given with its conserved first and last residue. The D gene is left open where the match is weak. The size field is filled for only some rows; it gives once, few, many or a size class.

.,TRBJ2-5,TRBV4-2,once,TGTGCCAGCAGCCAATCACGAGAGACCCAGTACTTC,CASSQSRETQYF
.,TRBJ1-2,TRBV19,.,TGTGCCAGTAGTATAGAGCAGGGTTTCTATGGCTACACCTTC,CASSIEQGFYGYTF
.,TRBJ1-1,TRBV6-1,.,TGTGCCAGTAGCCGCGGCACTGAAGCTTTCTTT,CASSRGTEAFF
TRBD2,TRBJ2-3,TRBV5-6,.,TGTGCCAGCAGCCCCGCGGCTAGCGGGGGGGATACGCAGTATTTT,CASSPAASGGDTQYF
TRBD2,TRBJ2-5,TRBV9,.,TGTGCCAGCACCTCTAGCGGGGCTGAGACCCAGTACTTC,CASTSSGAETQYF
.,TRBJ1-4,TRBV7-9,.,TGTGCCAGCAGCCATCCAAGGAAGGGGGAACTGTTTTTT,CASSHPRKGELFF
TRBD1,TRBJ2-5,TRBV5-1,.,TGCGCCAGCAGCGTACAGGGGGTCCAAGAGACCCAGTACTTC,CASSVQGVQETQYF
.,TRBJ1-6,TRBV6-5,.,TGTGCCAGCCAGCGAGGGGATGGTAATTCACCCCTCCACTTT,CASQRGDGNSPLHF
TRBD2,TRBJ2-3,TRBV29-1,.,TGCAGCTTTTGGACTAGTGATACGCAGTATTTT,CSFWTSDTQYF
.,TRBJ2-7,TRBV9,.,TGTGCCAGCAGCCCCTCAAGCGGTCCCTCCTACGAGCAGTACTTC,CASSPSSGPSYEQYF
TRBD1,TRBJ1-4,TRBV7-9,.,TGTGCCAGCAGATCGACAGGGTCAACTGTCGAAAAACTGTTTTTT,CASRSTGSTVEKLFF
TRBD1,TRBJ2-2,TRBV14,.,TGTGCCAGCAGCCAAGGGGACAGGGGTCTTGGCGCCGGGGAGCTGTTTTTT,CASSQGDRGLGAGELFF
TRBD2,TRBJ2-7,TRBV11-1,.,TGTGCCAGCAGCTTTGGGACTAGCGGGGTATACGAGCAGTACTTC,CASSFGTSGVYEQYF
TRBD1,TRBJ1-5,TRBV7-8,.,TGTGCCAGCAGCCCTCAGACAGGGGGCAATCAGCCCCAGCATTTT,CASSPQTGGNQPQHF
.,TRBJ2-1,TRBV7-2,.,TGTGCCAGCAGCTTAGGTTGGGGGGGGCTTGAGCAGTTCTTC,CASSLGWGGLEQFF
.,TRBJ2-5,TRBV6-6,.,TGTGCCAGCACCAAGGATGGCTTGGGGAGAGAGACCCAGTACTTC,CASTKDGLGRETQYF
.,TRBJ1-4,TRBV7-7,.,TGTGCTAGCAGCTTGACGGACGTCGGAAAACTGTTTTTT,CASSLTDVGKLFF
TRBD1,TRBJ2-2,TRBV5-8,.,TGTGCCAGCAGCTATTGGGGACAGGGGGCGTCTCGCACCGGGGAGCTGTTTTTT,CASSYWGQGASRTGELFF
.,TRBJ2-2,TRBV7-6,medium-sized,TGTGCCAGCAGCACGGGGGGCGAAGGCACCGGGGAGCTGTTTTTT,CASSTGGEGTGELFF
.,TRBJ2-7,TRBV7-2,medium-sized,TGTGCCAGCAGCTTAGGTGTCAGACGCGAGCAGTACTTC,CASSLGVRREQYF
.,TRBJ2-1,TRBV19,.,TGTGCCAGTAGTATAATGTCCCCTAAGGGTGAGCAGTTCTTC,CASSIMSPKGEQFF
TRBD1,TRBJ1-6,TRBV6-1,once,TGTGCCAGCAGCATCGACAGGGGAGGTGGCTCACCCCTCCACTTT,CASSIDRGGGSPLHF
TRBD2,TRBJ2-3,TRBV4-2,.,TGTGCCAGCAGCCTTAGCGGGGGGCGATCTAGCACAGATACGCAGTATTTT,CASSLSGGRSSTDTQYF
.,TRBJ2-3,TRBV5-1,once,TGCGCCAGCAGCTTGGCCTACGGCGAGTCGCAGTATTTT,CASSLAYGESQYF
TRBD1,TRBJ1-3,TRBV7-2,.,TGTGCCAGCAGCCCGGGACAGGGTTACAGCACCATATATTTT,CASSPGQGYSTIYF